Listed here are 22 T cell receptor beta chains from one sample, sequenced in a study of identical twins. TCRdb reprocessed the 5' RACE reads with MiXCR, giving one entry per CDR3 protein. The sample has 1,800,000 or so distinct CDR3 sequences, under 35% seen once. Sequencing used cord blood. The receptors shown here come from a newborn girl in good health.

CDR3 sequence (DNA): TGTGCCAGCAGCGTCACTAGCGGGGGGGCTGGCGGGGAGCTGTTTTTT. This codes for CASSVTSGGAGGELFF. This chain uses TRBV11-2 with TRBJ2-2; 13 nucleotides agree with TRBD2. CDR3 size: 16 residues. Germline-derived CDR1 and CDR2 are SGHAT and FQNNGV. J was trimmed by 7 bases and V by 5 bases; bases with no gene match: 7.

CDR3 DNA sequence: TGTGCCAGCAGCTTAGCGCCGGCTAGCGGGGCTAGCACAGATACGCAGTATTTT. Protein sequence: CASSLAPASGASTDTQYF. This chain connects TRBV7-2 to TRBJ2-3; the match to TRBD2 covers 9 bases. The V segment lost 0 bases and the J segment 0 bases; nucleotides outside the gene matches: 7. This CDR3 is 18 amino acids long. Per germline, CDR1 SGHTA and CDR2 FQGNSA.

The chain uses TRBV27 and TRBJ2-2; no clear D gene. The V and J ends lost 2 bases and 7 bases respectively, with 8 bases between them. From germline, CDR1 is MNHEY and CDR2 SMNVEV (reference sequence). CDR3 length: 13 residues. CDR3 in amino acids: CASSLGSIGELFF. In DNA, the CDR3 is TGTGCCAGCAGTTTAGGGTCCATCGGGGAGCTGTTTTTT.

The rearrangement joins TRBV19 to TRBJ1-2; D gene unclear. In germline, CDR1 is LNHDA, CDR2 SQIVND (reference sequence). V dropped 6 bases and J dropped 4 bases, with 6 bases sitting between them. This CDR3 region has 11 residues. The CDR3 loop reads CASRFVYGYTF. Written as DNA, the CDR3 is TGTGCCAGTAGATTCGTCTATGGCTACACCTTC.

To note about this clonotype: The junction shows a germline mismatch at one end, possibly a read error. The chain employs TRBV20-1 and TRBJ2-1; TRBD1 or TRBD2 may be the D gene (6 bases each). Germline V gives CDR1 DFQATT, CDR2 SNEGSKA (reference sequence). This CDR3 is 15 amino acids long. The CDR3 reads CSALGGRRSYNEQLF. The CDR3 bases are TGCAGTGCCCTGGGGGGCCGGAGATCCTACAATGAGCAGTTATTC.

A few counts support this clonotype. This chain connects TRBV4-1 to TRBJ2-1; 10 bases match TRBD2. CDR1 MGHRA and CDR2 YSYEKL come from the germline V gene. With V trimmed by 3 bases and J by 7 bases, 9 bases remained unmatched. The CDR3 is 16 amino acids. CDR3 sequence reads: CASSHPSGSPSNEQFF. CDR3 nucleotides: TGCGCCAGCAGCCACCCTAGCGGGAGCCCTTCTAATGAGCAGTTCTTC.

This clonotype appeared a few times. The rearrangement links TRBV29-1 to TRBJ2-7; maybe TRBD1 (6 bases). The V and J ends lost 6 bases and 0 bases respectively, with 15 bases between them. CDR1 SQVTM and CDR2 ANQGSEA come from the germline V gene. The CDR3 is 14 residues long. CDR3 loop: CSVLGRDNSYEQYF. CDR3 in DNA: TGCAGCGTCCTCGGTCGGGACAACTCCTACGAGCAGTACTTC.

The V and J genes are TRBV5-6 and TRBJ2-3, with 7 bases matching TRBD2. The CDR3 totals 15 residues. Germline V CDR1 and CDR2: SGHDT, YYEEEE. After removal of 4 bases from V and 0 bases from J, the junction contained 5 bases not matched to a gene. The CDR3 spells CASSSGVGSTDTQYF. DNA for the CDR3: TGTGCCAGCAGCAGCGGGGTCGGAAGCACAGATACGCAGTATTTT.

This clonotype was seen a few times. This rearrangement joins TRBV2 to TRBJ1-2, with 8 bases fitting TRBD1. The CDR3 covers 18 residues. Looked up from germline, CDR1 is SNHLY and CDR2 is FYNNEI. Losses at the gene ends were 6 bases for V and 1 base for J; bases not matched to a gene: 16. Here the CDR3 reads CASRIPRRQGTFNYGYTF. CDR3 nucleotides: TGTGCCAGCAGGATTCCGCGGAGACAGGGGACTTTTAACTATGGCTACACCTTC.

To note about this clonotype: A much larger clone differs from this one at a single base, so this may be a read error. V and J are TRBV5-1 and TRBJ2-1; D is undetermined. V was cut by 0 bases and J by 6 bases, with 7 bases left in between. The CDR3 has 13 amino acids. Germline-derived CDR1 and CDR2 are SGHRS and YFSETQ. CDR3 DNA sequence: TGCGCCAGCAGCTTGGTGGCCGCCAATGAGCAGTTCTTC. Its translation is CASSLVAANEQFF.

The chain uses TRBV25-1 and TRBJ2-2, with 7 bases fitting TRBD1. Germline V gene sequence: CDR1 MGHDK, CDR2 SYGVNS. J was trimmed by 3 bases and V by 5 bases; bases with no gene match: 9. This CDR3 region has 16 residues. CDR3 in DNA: TGTGCCAGCAGTATTGGAGGCAGGGGGTACACCGGGGAGCTGTTTTTT. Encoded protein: CASSIGGRGYTGELFF.

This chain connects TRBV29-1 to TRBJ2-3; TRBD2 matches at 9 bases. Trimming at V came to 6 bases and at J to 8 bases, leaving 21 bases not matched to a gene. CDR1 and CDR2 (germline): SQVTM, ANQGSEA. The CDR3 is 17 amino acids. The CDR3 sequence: CSVGKGRGGRNLVTQYF. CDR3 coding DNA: TGCAGCGTAGGAAAGGGGCGGGGGGGCCGGAATTTGGTTACGCAGTATTTT.

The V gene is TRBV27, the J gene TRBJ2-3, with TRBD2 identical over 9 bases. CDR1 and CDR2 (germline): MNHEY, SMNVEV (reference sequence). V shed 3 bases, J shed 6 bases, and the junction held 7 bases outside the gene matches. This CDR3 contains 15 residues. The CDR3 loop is CASSFKAGGPDTQYF. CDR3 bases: TGTGCCAGCAGTTTTAAGGCGGGGGGGCCCGATACGCAGTATTTT.

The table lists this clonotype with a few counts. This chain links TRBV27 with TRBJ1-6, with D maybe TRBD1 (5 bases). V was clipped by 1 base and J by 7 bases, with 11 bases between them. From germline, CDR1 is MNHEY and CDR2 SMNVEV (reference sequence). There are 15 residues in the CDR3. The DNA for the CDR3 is TGTGCCAGCAGTTTATGGGGGACCGCCAATTCACCCCTCCACTTT. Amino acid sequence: CASSLWGTANSPLHF.

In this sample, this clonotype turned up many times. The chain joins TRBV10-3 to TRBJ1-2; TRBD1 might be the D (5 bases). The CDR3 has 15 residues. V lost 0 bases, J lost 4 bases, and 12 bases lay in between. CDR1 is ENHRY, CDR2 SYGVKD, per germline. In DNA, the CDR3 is TGTGCCATCAGTGAGTCGGGGGGAGACGGCTATGGCTACACCTTC. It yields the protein CAISESGGDGYGYTF.

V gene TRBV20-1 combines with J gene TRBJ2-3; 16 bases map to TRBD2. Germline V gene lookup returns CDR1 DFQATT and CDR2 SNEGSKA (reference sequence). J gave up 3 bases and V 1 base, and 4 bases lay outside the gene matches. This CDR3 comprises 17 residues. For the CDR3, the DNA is TGCAGTGCTAGAGCATGGGGACTAGCGGGAGGGACAGATACGCAGTATTTT. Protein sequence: CSARAWGLAGGTDTQYF.

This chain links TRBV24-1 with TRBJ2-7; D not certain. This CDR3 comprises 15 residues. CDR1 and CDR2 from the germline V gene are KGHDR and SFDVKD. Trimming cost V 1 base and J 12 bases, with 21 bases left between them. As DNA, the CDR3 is TGTGCCACCAGTGATTTAACCTCCCGGGTAGAGACCCGGTACTTC. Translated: CATSDLTSRVETRYF.

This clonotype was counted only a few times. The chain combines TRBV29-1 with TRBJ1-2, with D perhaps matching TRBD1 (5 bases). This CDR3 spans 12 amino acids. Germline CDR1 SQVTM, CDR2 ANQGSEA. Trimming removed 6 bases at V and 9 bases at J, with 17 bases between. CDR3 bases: TGCAGCGTGGCATACGGGGACGTCAGCTACACCTTC. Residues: CSVAYGDVSYTF.

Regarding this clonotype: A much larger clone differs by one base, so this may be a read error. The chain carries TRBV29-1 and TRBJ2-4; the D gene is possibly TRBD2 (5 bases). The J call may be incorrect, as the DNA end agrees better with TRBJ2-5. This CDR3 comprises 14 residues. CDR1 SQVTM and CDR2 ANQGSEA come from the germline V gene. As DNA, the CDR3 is TGCGGCGTTGAATCCGGGAACTCGGGAGAGACCCAGTACTTC. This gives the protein CGVESGNSGETQYF.

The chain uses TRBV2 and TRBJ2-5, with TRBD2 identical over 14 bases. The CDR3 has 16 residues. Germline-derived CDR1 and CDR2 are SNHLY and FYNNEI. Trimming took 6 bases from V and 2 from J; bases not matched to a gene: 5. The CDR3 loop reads CASRTSGGVPQETQYF. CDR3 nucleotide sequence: TGTGCCAGCAGGACTAGCGGGGGGGTCCCGCAAGAGACCCAGTACTTC. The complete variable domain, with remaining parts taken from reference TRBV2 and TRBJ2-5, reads EPEVTQTPSHQVTQMGQEVILRCVPISNHLYFYWYRQILGQKVEFLVSFYNNEISEKSEIFDDQFSVERPDGSNFTLKIRSTKLEDSAMYFCASRTSGGVPQETQYFGPGTRLLVL.

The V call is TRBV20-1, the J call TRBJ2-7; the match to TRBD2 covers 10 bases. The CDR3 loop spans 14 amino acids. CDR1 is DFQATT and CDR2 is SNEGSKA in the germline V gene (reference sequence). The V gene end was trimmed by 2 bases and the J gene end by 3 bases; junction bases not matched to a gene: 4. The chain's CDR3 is CSARILAGNYEQYF. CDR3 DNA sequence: TGCAGTGCTAGAATACTAGCGGGGAACTACGAGCAGTACTTC.

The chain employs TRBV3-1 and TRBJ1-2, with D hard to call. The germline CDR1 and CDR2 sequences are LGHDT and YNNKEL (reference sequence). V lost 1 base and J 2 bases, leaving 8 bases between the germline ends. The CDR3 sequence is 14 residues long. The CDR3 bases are TGTGCCAGCAGCCAAGTGAGGGTGAACTATGGCTACACCTTC. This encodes CASSQVRVNYGYTF.